This T cell receptor beta chain emerged from a study of cytomegalovirus exposure and HLA in healthy donors. The V gene's germline CDR1 is SQVTM and CDR2 ANQGSEA. V was trimmed by 1 base and J by 1 base, leaving 12 bases between them. The length of the CDR3 is 15 residues. Only in-frame clones appear in the TCRdb table, and some are missing; sequencing was by immunoSEQ multiplex PCR. The sample yields over 130,000 clones, about 88% seen once. This TCR came from a man between 18 and 35 years old in good health and CMV-seropositive. Sequencing used PBMCs. V and J are TRBV29-1 and TRBJ2-3; tentative D call: TRBD2 (6 bases). CDR3 in DNA: TGCAGCGTTGAAGGCTGGGCTAGCGGCACAGATACGCAGTATTTT. This encodes CSVEGWASGTDTQYF.